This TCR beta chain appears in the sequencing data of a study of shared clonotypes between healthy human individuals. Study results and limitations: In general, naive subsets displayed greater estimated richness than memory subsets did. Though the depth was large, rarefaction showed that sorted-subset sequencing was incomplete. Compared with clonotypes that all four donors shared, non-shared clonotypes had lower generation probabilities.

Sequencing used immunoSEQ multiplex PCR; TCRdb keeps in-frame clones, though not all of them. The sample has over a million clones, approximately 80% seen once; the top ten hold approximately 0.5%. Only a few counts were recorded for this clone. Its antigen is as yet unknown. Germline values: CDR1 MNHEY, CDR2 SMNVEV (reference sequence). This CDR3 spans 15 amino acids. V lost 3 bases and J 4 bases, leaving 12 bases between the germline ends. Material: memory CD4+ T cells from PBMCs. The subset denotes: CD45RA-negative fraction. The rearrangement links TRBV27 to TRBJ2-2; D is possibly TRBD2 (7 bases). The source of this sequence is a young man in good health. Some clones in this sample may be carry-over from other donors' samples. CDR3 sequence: CASSLEGGSTGELFF. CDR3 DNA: TGTGCCAGCAGTTTGGAGGGGGGGTCCACCGGGGAGCTGTTTTTT.